This paragraph reports one TCR beta chain. The antigen remains unidentified. Germline CDR1 reads GTSNPN; CDR2 reads SVGIG (reference sequence). The germline V and J ends were trimmed by 3 bases and 3 bases, with 5 bases remaining between them. The CDR3 covers 12 residues. These data originate in a study of shared clonotypes between healthy human individuals. Splitting of CD4+ cells produced CD45RA+ naive and CD45RA-negative memory subsets. Some 30,000 T cell genomes, or around 200 ng DNA, went into the sorted-subset replicate PCRs. The protocol was immunoSEQ multiplex PCR, while the TCRdb copy is restricted to in-frame clones and leaves out a portion. The repertoire includes a few million clones, approximately 93% of them detected once, and about 0.39% sits in the top ten. Broader study findings: Some naive CD4 clonotypes, roughly 5%, turned up in common across a few donors.

The source material was naive CD4+ T cells from PBMCs. As to subset: CD45RA+ positively selected. This TCR came from a young man in good health. Some clones in this sample may be carry-over from other donors' samples. The chain is built from TRBV30 and TRBJ2-2; weak D call: TRBD1 (5 bases). The CDR3 coding sequence is TGTGCCTGGAGACAGGACACCGGGGAGCTGTTTTTT. Encoded protein: CAWRQDTGELFF.